A selection of T cell receptor beta chains follows, all from one sample in a study of identical twins. TCRdb reprocessed the 5' RACE reads via MiXCR and lists one record per CDR3 protein. The profile shows more than 1.5 million distinct CDR3 sequences, under 35% of them singletons. Sequenced: cord blood. The receptors were sampled from a newborn girl in good health. The CDR3 runs from the conserved cysteine through the conserved F or W. The D gene is left open where the match is weak. Size is stated for part of the rows, as once, few or many counts, or as a class when the clone is expanded.

CASSYDTYTEAFF	TGTGCCAGCAGTTACGACACGTACACTGAAGCTTTCTTT	TRBV7-8	TRBJ1-1	.	.
CASSPPFRRGVNTEAFF	TGTGCCAGCTCACCACCGTTTCGACGGGGGGTGAACACTGAAGCTTTCTTT	TRBV18	TRBJ1-1	.	.
CASRSSGGAYNGQFF	TGTGCCAGCAGGTCTAGCGGGGGGGCCTACAATGGGCAGTTCTTC	TRBV6-2/TRBV6-3	TRBJ2-1	.	TRBD2
CASSESGTRSYEQYF	TGTGCCAGCAGTGAGTCGGGGACTAGATCCTACGAGCAGTACTTC	TRBV6-1	TRBJ2-7	few	TRBD2
CAIRTSGLEDTQYF	TGTGCCATCAGAACTAGCGGGTTAGAAGATACGCAGTATTTT	TRBV10-3	TRBJ2-3	.	TRBD2
CASNLDSPCSYEQYF	TGTGCCAGCAATCTCGACAGCCCTTGCTCCTACGAGCAGTACTTC	TRBV6-5	TRBJ2-7	.	.
CASSTSGGGQPQHF	TGTGCCAGCAGCACATCCGGTGGGGGTCAGCCCCAGCATTTT	TRBV9	TRBJ1-5	.	.
CASSSLASRDTLYF	TGTGCCAGCAGCTCCCTGGCTAGCCGGGATACGCTGTATTTT	TRBV7-2	TRBJ2-3	.	.
CASSLRTGVTNEKLFF	TGTGCCAGCAGTTTAAGGACAGGGGTAACTAATGAAAAACTGTTTTTT	TRBV12-3/TRBV12-4	TRBJ1-4	.	TRBD1
CASSLGPEHTQYF	TGTGCCAGCAGCTTAGGTCCTGAACATACGCAGTATTTT	TRBV7-2	TRBJ2-3	.	.
CASSPTSGKVHSEQFF	TGCGCCAGCAGCCCGACTAGCGGGAAGGTCCACAGTGAGCAGTTCTTC	TRBV5-1	TRBJ2-1	.	TRBD2
CATSGQGATQPQHF	TGTGCCACGTCCGGGCAGGGGGCAACCCAGCCCCAGCATTTT	TRBV24-1	TRBJ1-5	.	TRBD1
CSARDFGFEQYF	TGCAGTGCTAGAGATTTCGGGTTTGAGCAGTACTTC	TRBV20-1	TRBJ2-7	few	.
CASRGLSAGGNEQFF	TGTGCCAGCAGGGGATTGAGCGCGGGGGGAAATGAGCAGTTCTTC	TRBV13	TRBJ2-1	.	TRBD2
CSARKGGLGAYEQYF	TGCAGTGCTAGAAAGGGGGGGTTAGGGGCCTACGAGCAGTACTTC	TRBV20-1	TRBJ2-7	.	.
CASSVNSGGTYNEQYF	TGCGCCAGCAGCGTCAATAGCGGGGGGACTTACAATGAGCAGTACTTC	TRBV10-2	TRBJ2-5	.	TRBD2
CASSQEAGLAGGYNEQYF	TGTGCCAGCAGCCAAGAAGCGGGCCTAGCGGGAGGCTACAATGAGCAGTACTTC	TRBV4-2	TRBJ2-5	.	TRBD2
CASIEGLIKDEQFF	TGTGCTAGCATCGAAGGACTAATTAAGGATGAGCAGTTCTTC	TRBV7-7	TRBJ2-1	.	.
CSVDPRTGGTDTQYF	TGCAGCGTTGATCCAAGGACAGGGGGCACAGATACGCAGTATTTT	TRBV29-1	TRBJ2-3	.	TRBD1
CASSLDTIWEKLFF	TGTGCCAGCAGCCTAGACACCATCTGGGAAAAACTGTTTTTT	TRBV7-9	TRBJ1-4	.	.
CASTSAGRSSTEAFF	TGTGCCAGCACCTCGGCGGGACGGAGTAGTACTGAAGCTTTCTTT	TRBV6-5	TRBJ1-1	few	.
CASSSRGKRAEAFF	TGTGCCAGCAGCTCTAGAGGGAAGCGGGCTGAAGCTTTTTTT	TRBV7-2	TRBJ1-1	.	.
CSASDGLAGDIGTKNIQYF	TGCAGTGCTAGCGACGGACTAGCGGGAGATATCGGGACCAAAAACATTCAGTACTTC	TRBV20-1	TRBJ2-4	few	TRBD2
CASSQRSGRNEQYF	TGTGCCAGCAGCCAGAGAAGCGGGAGAAATGAGCAGTACTTC	TRBV14	TRBJ2-5	.	TRBD2
CSVGTGLAKNIQYF	TGCAGCGTGGGGACTGGACTAGCCAAAAACATTCAGTACTTC	TRBV29-1	TRBJ2-4	many	.
CSATRGNYGYTF	TGCAGTGCTACGAGGGGGAACTATGGCTACACCTTC	TRBV20-1	TRBJ1-2	.	.
CASSLTGGMSTDTQYF	TGCGCCAGCAGCCTGACTGGGGGGATGTCCACAGATACGCAGTATTTT	TRBV5-1	TRBJ2-3	few	.
CASSTYRELPYGYTF	TGTGCCAGCAGTACCTACAGGGAGCTCCCCTATGGCTACACCTTC	TRBV27	TRBJ1-2	few	.
CASSVRTGTSQPQHF	TGTGCCAGCAGTGTAAGGACAGGGACAAGTCAGCCCCAGCATTTT	TRBV6-1	TRBJ1-5	.	TRBD1
CASSLRRDGTNEKLFF	TGCGCCAGCAGCTTGCGAAGGGATGGGACTAATGAAAAACTGTTTTTT	TRBV5-1	TRBJ1-4	.	.
CASSQHREPLSREEKLFF	TGTGCCAGCAGCCAGCATCGGGAACCGCTCAGCAGGGAGGAAAAACTGTTTTTT	TRBV3-1	TRBJ1-4	few	.
CASSLAKRLRNEQFF	TGTGCCAGCAGCTTAGCGAAGCGGCTACGCAATGAGCAGTTCTTC	TRBV7-2	TRBJ2-1	few	.
CASRGGQEQETQYF	TGTGCCAGCAGAGGGGGACAGGAACAAGAGACCCAGTACTTC	TRBV6-1	TRBJ2-5	.	TRBD1
CASSRTWDTEAFF	TGTGCCAGCAGTAGGACATGGGACACTGAAGCTTTCTTT	TRBV2	TRBJ1-1	.	.
CASSLPTGRGTEAFF	TGTGCCAGCAGTTTACCGACAGGCCGGGGCACTGAAGCTTTCTTT	TRBV12-3/TRBV12-4	TRBJ1-1	few	.
CASSYPRTGGSNQPQHF	TGTGCCAGCAGTTACCCCAGGACAGGAGGGAGCAATCAGCCCCAGCATTTT	TRBV6-6	TRBJ1-5	few	TRBD1
CSVDSEWPANYNEQYF	TGCAGCGTTGATTCTGAATGGCCGGCCAACTACAATGAGCAGTACTTC	TRBV29-1	TRBJ2-7	few	.
CSASNGGGGYTF	TGCAGTGCTAGTAACGGTGGGGGTGGCTACACCTTC	TRBV20-1	TRBJ1-2	.	.
CASSLGGETAQYF	TGTGCCAGCAGCCTAGGAGGGGAAACGGCCCAGTACTTC	TRBV7-2	TRBJ2-7	once	.
CASNYGTGDNEQFF	TGTGCCAGTAATTATGGGACGGGAGACAATGAGCAGTTCTTC	TRBV19	TRBJ2-1	.	.
CATSRDRASTPYEQYF	TGTGCCACCAGCAGAGATCGGGCTAGCACCCCCTACGAGCAGTACTTC	TRBV15	TRBJ2-7	.	.
CASSISGQGGYGYTF	TGTGCCAGCAGTATCTCCGGACAGGGTGGCTATGGCTACACCTTC	TRBV27	TRBJ1-2	few	TRBD1
CASSESVISTF	TGTGCCAGCAGTGAATCGGTAATCTCCACCTTC	TRBV6-1	TRBJ1-2	.	.
CSLITGENTEAFF	TGCAGCCTAATTACAGGGGAAAACACTGAAGCTTTCTTT	TRBV20-1	TRBJ1-1	few	TRBD1
CAISRSLAGALYNEQFF	TGTGCCATCAGTCGTTCCCTAGCGGGAGCTCTCTACAATGAGCAGTTCTTC	TRBV10-3	TRBJ2-1	.	TRBD2
CASSYQQGQVSYEQYF	TGTGCCAGCAGTTATCAGCAGGGACAAGTCTCCTACGAGCAGTACTTC	TRBV7-6	TRBJ2-7	.	.
CASSELGGGGDPQYF	TGTGCCAGCAGTGAATTGGGCGGGGGAGGGGATCCGCAGTATTTT	TRBV25-1	TRBJ2-3	few	TRBD2
CASSLASSGGPYNEQFF	TGTGCCAGCAGCTTGGCTTCTAGCGGGGGTCCCTACAATGAGCAGTTCTTC	TRBV5-5	TRBJ2-1	.	TRBD2
CASSPPGRTSSYNEQFF	TGTGCCAGCAGCCCCCCCGGCCGCACGAGCTCCTACAATGAGCAGTTCTTC	TRBV6-2/TRBV6-3	TRBJ2-1	few	.
CASPWGGTNTEAFF	TGCGCCAGCCCCTGGGGGGGGACGAACACTGAAGCTTTCTTT	TRBV5-1	TRBJ1-1	.	.